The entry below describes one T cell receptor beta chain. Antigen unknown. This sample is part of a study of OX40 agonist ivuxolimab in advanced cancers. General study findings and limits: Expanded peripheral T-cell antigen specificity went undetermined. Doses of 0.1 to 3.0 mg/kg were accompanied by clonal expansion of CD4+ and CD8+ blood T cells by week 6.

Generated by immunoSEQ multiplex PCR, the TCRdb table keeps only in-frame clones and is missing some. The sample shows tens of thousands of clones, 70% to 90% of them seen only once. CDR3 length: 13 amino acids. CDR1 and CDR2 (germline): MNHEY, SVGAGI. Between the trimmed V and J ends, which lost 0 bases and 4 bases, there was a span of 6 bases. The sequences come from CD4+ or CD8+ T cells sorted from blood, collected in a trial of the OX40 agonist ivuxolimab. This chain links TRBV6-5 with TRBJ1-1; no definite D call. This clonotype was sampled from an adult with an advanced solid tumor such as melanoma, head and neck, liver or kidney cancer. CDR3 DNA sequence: TGTGCCAGCAGTTACTCGATACTCACTGAAGCTTTCTTT. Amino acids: CASSYSILTEAFF.